This T cell receptor beta chain derives from a study of T cell responses to AZD1222 COVID-19 vaccine (dated by TCRdb to 2020 to 2022). Regarding the complete study: A total of 233 trial participants underwent TCR sequencing, of whom some 200 had received two doses of AZD1222 and about 25 had received two doses of the MenACWY control vaccine. Enrollment into the trials was organized by age into subgroups of 18-55, 56-69 and 70-plus years, and those subgroups contained roughly 150, 30 and 60 TCR-sequenced participants, respectively.

General findings and caveats noted by the study authors: After two AZD1222 doses, spike-specific TCR breadth and depth were significantly higher than at day 0 and than in MenACWY recipients. Most participants were white British and females outnumbered males, and the authors suggested that clonal diversity may have been underestimated. Because no samples from the day 14 peak response were available, repertoires could be characterized only after the peak T cell response. Reportedly, close to half of the unique spike-specific TCRs recognized epitopes lying outside the regions that are mutated in the B.1.351 and B.1.1.7 variants. In the small 56-69-year group, the increase in depth fell short of significance, most likely because of low power. The whole spike protein was spanned by vaccine-associated CD4 TCRs, and dominant responses were seen in regions 160-218 and 743-854. Conclusions about previously exposed vaccinees were limited because only six AZD1222 recipients were SARS-CoV-2 seropositive at baseline.

Trimming takes 3 bases off V and 5 bases off J; junction bases not matched to a gene: 3. There are 13 amino acids in the CDR3, from cysteine to phenylalanine inclusive. CDR3 DNA is the only sequence kept; it has 39 bases, read in frame from the first base. Reading the germline V gene gives CDR1 KGHSH and CDR2 LQKENI. The time point label of this sample denotes: about 28 days (+/-7) after the second vaccine dose. Because spike-specific TCR depth and breadth did not differ between the two schedules, AZD1222 recipients who got a second dose at roughly 4 weeks were pooled with those who got a second dose at roughly 12 weeks. Vaccinee samples came from UK trials COV001 and COV002, including a single-blind randomized controlled phase 2/3 trial of AZD1222 (ChAdOx1 nCoV-19) in healthy adults. Trial participant PBMC samples were collected at day 0 and day 28 after the second dose for TCRbeta chain sequencing.

As to this clone: It lacks a known antigen. No base-level quality is on record; no much larger clone is a single base apart.

The CDR3 regions of human TCRbeta chains were analyzed by immunosequencing. Per the authors' processing: TCRs in the repertoires were compared against a reference library of SARS-CoV-2-specific TCRs that had been generated with the MIRA antigen-specificity platform. Breadth was defined as the fraction of unique TCRs that were SARS-CoV-2-associated, and depth was defined as the fraction of total T cells that were SARS-CoV-2-associated. Using the MIRA data, each spike-specific TCR was mapped to the spike region that the TCR reacts to and placed in a CD4 or CD8 class. Log10-transformed breadth and depth values were compared by one-way ANOVA with Sidak's multiple comparisons tests. The table was pulled from immuneACCESS by TCRdb, which kept in-frame rearrangements only. Such tables lose some clones; where checked, under half of the loss comes from unresolved V genes, and the rest has no known cause. D and trimming come from the DNA, and the V and J calls and clone size come from that table. This sample comprises about 100,000 clones, about 89% of them detected only once. The ten largest clones capture 5.5% to 7% of the sample.

The sample consisted of peripheral blood, taken 28 days after the second AZD1222 dose. The clonotype was recovered from an adult who received the AZD1222 COVID-19 vaccine. The chain uses TRBV18 and TRBJ1-2; TRBD1 fits 7 bases in the junction. The CDR3 region: CASSPDREYGYTF. The DNA reads TGTGCCAGCTCACCCGACAGGGAATATGGCTACACCTTC.